These T cell receptor beta chains were read from a single sample in a study of cytomegalovirus exposure and HLA in healthy donors. Repertoires were generated with immunoSEQ multiplex PCR, while TCRdb's copy carries only in-frame clones and drops some. Counted here are 200,000 to 250,000 clones, around four fifths occurring once; the ten biggest clones make up around 5.6%. Sequencing was performed on PBMCs. The receptor set was obtained from a woman aged 18-29 years in good health and CMV-seronegative. CDR3s include the opening cysteine and the closing phenylalanine or tryptophan. The D gene is left open where the match is weak. Size values are once, few and many counts, or a class for expanded clones, and some rows have none.

>.|TRBJ2-2|TRBV28|.
TGTGCCAGCAGTCTGTCCACCGGGGAGCTGTTTTTT
CASSLSTGELFF
>.|TRBJ1-2|TRBV27|TRBD1
TGTGCCAGCAGTTTTGGAACAGGGGAGGCACAGACCTTC
CASSFGTGEAQTF
>once|TRBJ2-3|TRBV12-5|TRBD2
TGTGCTAGTCTAGCGGGAGAGGCAGATACGCAGTATTTT
CASLAGEADTQYF
>.|TRBJ1-1|TRBV18|.
TGTGCCAGCTCACTTAACGGAGGCAGTCTATCCGCTGAAGCTTTCTTT
CASSLNGGSLSAEAFF
>.|TRBJ2-7|TRBV5-4|TRBD1
TGTGCCAGCAGCTGGACAGGGTACGAGCAGTACTTC
CASSWTGYEQYF
>.|TRBJ2-7|TRBV5-1|.
TGCGCCAGCAGCTATTCGATTCTAGGGGGATCGGGGTACGAGCAGTACTTC
CASSYSILGGSGYEQYF
>few|TRBJ1-1|TRBV2|.
TGTGCCAGCACCTCGACCGAGATGAACACTGAAGCTTTCTTT
CASTSTEMNTEAFF
>.|TRBJ1-1|TRBV11-2|.
TGTGCCAGCAGATCGGACCTGAACACTGAAGCTTTCTTT
CASRSDLNTEAFF
>.|TRBJ2-7|TRBV6-1|TRBD1
TGTGCCAGCAGGGCGACAGGGGGCTACGAGCAGTACTTC
CASRATGGYEQYF
>few|TRBJ2-1|TRBV27|.
TGTGCCAGCGGCGGAGGGGCGGGTTACAATGAGCAGTTCTTC
CASGGGAGYNEQFF
>.|TRBJ1-1|TRBV4-1|TRBD1
TGCGCCAGCAGCCAAGGACAGGGTGTGACTGAAGCTTTCTTT
CASSQGQGVTEAFF
>.|TRBJ2-5|TRBV30|.
TGTGCCTGGAGTGTCCCCGGTTCGGAGACCCAGTACTTC
CAWSVPGSETQYF
>.|TRBJ2-1|TRBV28|TRBD2
TGTGCCAGCAGCCCCGCCGGGACTAAATTAGAGCAGTTCTTC
CASSPAGTKLEQFF
>.|TRBJ1-2|TRBV4-1|.
TGCGCCAGCAGCCATCCAGGCCACAACTATGGCTACACCTTC
CASSHPGHNYGYTF
>few|TRBJ2-2|TRBV9|.
TGTGCCAGCAGCGTACAGGGTGTCGGGGAGCTGTTTTTT
CASSVQGVGELFF
>.|TRBJ2-7|TRBV4-1|.
TGCGCCAGCAGCCAAGCCCCACATGGCAGCTACGAGCAGTACTTC
CASSQAPHGSYEQYF
>.|TRBJ2-5|TRBV4-1|TRBD2
TGCGCCAGCAGCCAAGATAGGACTAGCGGGGGCCAAGAGACCCAGTACTTC
CASSQDRTSGGQETQYF
>.|TRBJ2-3|TRBV5-1|TRBD1
TGCGCCAGCAGCCCGGGGACAGGCACAGATACGCAGTATTTT
CASSPGTGTDTQYF
>.|TRBJ2-1|TRBV7-9|.
TGTGCCAGCAGCCATCATGCTTGGGAGAGCTCCTACAATGAGCAGTTCTTC
CASSHHAWESSYNEQFF
>once|TRBJ2-1|TRBV28|.
TGTGCCAGCAGTTCACAGGGAACTAACTACAATGAGCAGTTCTTC
CASSSQGTNYNEQFF
>.|TRBJ1-6|TRBV5-5|.
TGTGCCAGCGCACTCCAGGGAGTTGGGTATTCACCCCTCCACTTT
CASALQGVGYSPLHF
>once|TRBJ1-2|TRBV25-1|.
TGTGCCAGCAGTGAATTCGGGAGCGGCTATGGCTACACCTTC
CASSEFGSGYGYTF
>.|TRBJ1-2|TRBV27|TRBD1
TGTGCCAGCAGTTGGGGACAGGGGTTTGGTGGCTACACCTTC
CASSWGQGFGGYTF
>.|TRBJ1-1|TRBV29-1|.
TGCAGCGTCCTCCTAGGAGTTAGGGCTGAAGCTTTCTTT
CSVLLGVRAEAFF
>.|TRBJ2-7|TRBV27|.
TGTGCCAGCAGGAGAAAGCTAGGACAGACAAGCTCCTACGAGCAGTACTTC
CASRRKLGQTSSYEQYF
>.|TRBJ2-3|TRBV18|.
TGTGCCAGCTCACCGGGGGGAGTGGGGCCCACAGATACGCAGTATTTT
CASSPGGVGPTDTQYF
>.|TRBJ1-1|TRBV5-6|TRBD1
TGTGCCAGCAGCTTCGGGACAGGGGACATGAACACTGAAGCTTTCTTT
CASSFGTGDMNTEAFF
>.|TRBJ1-2|TRBV5-1|.
TGCGCCAGCAGCTTGGTGGGGGAAATTGGCTACACCTTC
CASSLVGEIGYTF
>.|TRBJ1-2|TRBV10-3|.
TGTGCCATCAGTGACCCCAACAGGGATGCTAACTATGGCTACACCTTC
CAISDPNRDANYGYTF
>.|TRBJ2-3|TRBV5-1|TRBD2
TGCGCCAGCAGCTTGGGGTCTAGCGGGACCACAGATACGCAGTATTTT
CASSLGSSGTTDTQYF
>.|TRBJ2-1|TRBV5-6|.
TGTGCCAGCAGCGCCGGGACTTACAATGAGCAGTTCTTC
CASSAGTYNEQFF
>.|TRBJ2-6|TRBV5-4|.
TGTGCCAGCAGCTTGGATCGCTCTGGGGCCAACGTCCTGACTTTC
CASSLDRSGANVLTF
>.|TRBJ1-5|TRBV10-2|TRBD1
TGCGCCAGCAGTGAAGGGACAGGGGGCAATCAGCCCCAGCATTTT
CASSEGTGGNQPQHF
>.|TRBJ2-1|TRBV7-2|.
TGTGCCAGCAACCTACTGGCCTACAATGAGCAGTTCTTC
CASNLLAYNEQFF
>few|TRBJ1-2|TRBV29-1|TRBD1
TGCAGCGAGGACAGGGGCCTCGGCGATGGCTACACCTTC
CSEDRGLGDGYTF
>.|TRBJ2-1|TRBV5-4|TRBD2
TGTGCCAGCAGCCTAGGACAACCGGGACTAGAGGATGAGCAGTTCTTC
CASSLGQPGLEDEQFF
>.|TRBJ1-6|TRBV25-1|TRBD1
TGTGCCAGCAGGGGGGGGACAGCTAATAATTCACCCCTCCACTTT
CASRGGTANNSPLHF
>.|TRBJ2-7|TRBV10-3|.
TGTGCCATCAGTGAGAGGGCGTTATACGAGCAGTACTTC
CAISERALYEQYF
>once|TRBJ1-1|TRBV4-1|TRBD1
TGCGCCAGCAGCCAAGATCGGGGCAGGGGGCAACGATACACTGAAGCTTTCTTT
CASSQDRGRGQRYTEAFF
>.|TRBJ1-5|TRBV7-8|TRBD1
TGTGCCAGCAGCTTGGACAGGGGGGATCAGCCCCAGCATTTT
CASSLDRGDQPQHF
>.|TRBJ2-1|TRBV2|TRBD1
TGTGCCAGCACGGCGGCGGACAGGGTAACGGGCGAGCAGTTCTTC
CASTAADRVTGEQFF
>.|TRBJ1-3|TRBV6-1|.
TGTGCCAGCATTTACCGGGGGGGTGGAAACACCATATATTTT
CASIYRGGGNTIYF
>.|TRBJ1-1|TRBV29-1|.
TGCAGCGTTGGAGGGTTTTTGGACACTGAAGCTTTCTTT
CSVGGFLDTEAFF
>.|TRBJ1-2|TRBV2|TRBD1
TGTGCCAGCGGCCGGGACAGGGCCTATGGCTACACCTTC
CASGRDRAYGYTF
>.|TRBJ1-5|TRBV5-8|.
TGTGCCAGCAGCCGAGACACCAATCAGCCCCAGCATTTT
CASSRDTNQPQHF
>.|TRBJ1-5|TRBV11-2|TRBD1
TGTGCCAGCAGCTTAGGGGACAGGGGTCGGGAGCCCCAGCATTTT
CASSLGDRGREPQHF
>.|TRBJ2-3|TRBV27|.
TGTGCCAGCAGCCTAGGGACAGATACGCAGTATTTT
CASSLGTDTQYF
>.|TRBJ2-3|TRBV29-1|.
TGCAGCGTAGAGGACAGTGGATACACAGATACGCAGTATTTT
CSVEDSGYTDTQYF
>.|TRBJ2-7|TRBV6-1|.
TGTGCCAGCAGTGCCTTTCAGGGTCAGGGGCCTCTCTACGAGCAGTACTTC
CASSAFQGQGPLYEQYF
>few|TRBJ1-2|TRBV4-2|.
TGTGCCAGCAGCCCCGAGATAGACGGGACCTATGGCTACACCTTC
CASSPEIDGTYGYTF
>.|TRBJ2-3|TRBV27|TRBD1
TGTGCCAGCAGTAAACAGGGGGCCCCTTTCGCAGATACGCAGTATTTT
CASSKQGAPFADTQYF
>.|TRBJ1-2|TRBV10-3|TRBD1
TGTGCCATCAGTGAGTCCCGACAGGGCAACTATGGCTACACCTTC
CAISESRQGNYGYTF
>.|TRBJ2-7|TRBV6-1|.
TGTGCCAGCACCCCGGTAGACGCAAACTACGAGCAGTACTTC
CASTPVDANYEQYF
>.|TRBJ1-2|TRBV6-6|TRBD1
TGTGCCAGCAGTTCACGGACAGGGGGGAGTGGCTACACCTTC
CASSSRTGGSGYTF